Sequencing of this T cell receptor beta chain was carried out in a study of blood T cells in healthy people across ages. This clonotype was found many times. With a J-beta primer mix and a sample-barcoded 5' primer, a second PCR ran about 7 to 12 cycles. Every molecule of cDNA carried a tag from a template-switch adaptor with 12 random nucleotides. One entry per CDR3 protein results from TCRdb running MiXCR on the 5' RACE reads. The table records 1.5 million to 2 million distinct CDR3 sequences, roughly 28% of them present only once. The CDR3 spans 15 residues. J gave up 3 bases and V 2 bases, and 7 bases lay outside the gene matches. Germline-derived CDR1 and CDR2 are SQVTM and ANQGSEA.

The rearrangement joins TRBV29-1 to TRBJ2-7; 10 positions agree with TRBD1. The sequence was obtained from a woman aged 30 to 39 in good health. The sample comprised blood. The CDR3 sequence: CSVEQVGQGVYEQYF. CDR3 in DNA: TGCAGCGTTGAACAAGTTGGACAGGGGGTCTACGAGCAGTACTTC.